One TCR beta chain is described in this entry. The data are from a study of blood T cell repertoires in COVID-19. Some clones are missing from TCRdb's copy, which holds only in-frame ones; the method was immunoSEQ multiplex PCR. This table has approximately 190,000 clones, less than 90% appearing once. Looked up from germline, CDR1 is MNHEY and CDR2 is SMNVEV (reference sequence). The CDR3 consists of 14 residues. The junction had 4 bases not matched to a gene; V was cut back by 2 bases and J by 4 bases. The chain joins TRBV27 to TRBJ2-7, with 8 bases fitting TRBD2. Sequencing was done on a sample of PBMCs or T cells enriched from blood (not recorded which). The clonotype originates from a woman younger than 45 who had been exposed to COVID-19. The DNA for the CDR3 is TGTGCCAGCAGTTTAGGAGCGGGGGCGTACGAGCAGTACTTC. Amino acid sequence: CASSLGAGAYEQYF.